The 8 T cell receptor beta chains reported below all come from one sample, sequenced in a study of blood T cell repertoires in COVID-19. Sequenced by immunoSEQ multiplex PCR; TCRdb stores in-frame clones only, minus some. Here the sample spans 450,000 or so clones, roughly 89% being singletons. Sequenced: peripheral blood. These TCRs come from a man aged 18 to 29 with COVID-19, enrolled during active disease.

V and J are TRBV29-1 and TRBJ2-5; 13 nucleotides agree with TRBD2. Trimming at V came to 4 bases and at J to 0 bases, leaving 2 bases not matched to a gene. The CDR3 sequence is 15 residues long. CDR1 and CDR2 (germline): SQVTM, ANQGSEA. In DNA form, the CDR3 reads TGCAGCGTTGGACTAGCGGGAGGAAACCAAGAGACCCAGTACTTC. It is translated as CSVGLAGGNQETQYF. Combining the CDR3 with reference TRBV29-1 and TRBJ2-5 gives the whole variable domain SAVISQKPSRDICQRGTSLTIQCQVDSQVTMMFWYRQQPGQSLTLIATANQGSEATYESGFVIDKFPISRPNLTFSTLTVSNMSPEDSSIYLCSVGLAGGNQETQYFGPGTRLLVL.

The rearrangement joins TRBV3-1 (or the pseudogene TRBV3-2) to TRBJ1-4; 9 bases line up with TRBD1. In germline, CDR1 is LGHDT, CDR2 YNNKEL (reference sequence). The CDR3 covers 17 residues. V shed 4 bases and J 6 bases; nucleotides not matched to a gene: 12. The CDR3 is CASSRPSEQGAYEKLFF. CDR3 sequence (DNA): TGTGCCAGCAGCCGTCCCTCCGAACAGGGGGCGTATGAAAAACTGTTTTTT.

The chain combines TRBV6-6 with TRBJ2-5, with 8 bases that match TRBD2. Trimming cost V 3 bases and J 4 bases; bases outside gene matches: 7. CDR3 size: 15 residues. Germline V lookup: CDR1 MNHNY, CDR2 SVGAGI (reference sequence). CDR3 region: CASSYSGGHGETQYF. The CDR3 DNA reads as TGTGCCAGCAGTTATTCGGGAGGGCACGGAGAGACCCAGTACTTC.

The chain links TRBV4-1 to TRBJ1-1; 8 bases are a match to TRBD1. The junction had 10 bases not matched to a gene; V was cut back by 0 bases and J by 1 base. Germline loops: CDR1 MGHRA, CDR2 YSYEKL. CDR3 size: 18 residues. The CDR3 region has the DNA TGCGCCAGCAGCCAAGAACGAGGACAGGGAAAATGGAACACTGAAGCTTTCTTT. Translated, it gives CASSQERGQGKWNTEAFF.

J is TRBJ1-6 and V is TRBV28; the match to TRBD1 covers 7 bases. Losses at the gene ends were 9 bases for V and 10 bases for J; bases not matched to a gene: 15. The CDR3 runs 15 residues. Germline CDR1 reads MDHEN; CDR2 reads SYDVKM. The CDR3 region has the DNA TGTGCCAGTGCCTTCTCGGACAGGCTTGAGTCACCCCTCCACTTT. It encodes CASAFSDRLESPLHF.

V and J are TRBV2 and TRBJ1-5, with TRBD1 matching over 7 bases. The CDR3 spans 15 residues. V lost 3 bases, J lost 10 bases, and 12 bases stayed unmatched. The germline V gene encodes CDR1 SNHLY and CDR2 FYNNEI. This chain's CDR3 is CASSEGVGGGEPQHF. The CDR3 DNA is TGTGCCAGCAGTGAGGGGGTAGGGGGCGGTGAACCCCAGCATTTT.

The V and J genes are TRBV6-5 and TRBJ1-2; 12 bases match TRBD1. There are 16 residues in the CDR3. With V trimmed by 0 bases and J by 6 bases, 5 bases remained unmatched. CDR1 is MNHEY and CDR2 is SVGAGI in the germline V gene. The CDR3 protein is CASSYSPGTGGHGYTF. Here the CDR3 DNA reads TGTGCCAGCAGTTACTCGCCCGGGACAGGGGGCCATGGCTACACCTTC.

CDR3: CASSVRFGESDTQYF. The CDR3 bases are TGTGCCAGCAGCGTAAGGTTTGGAGAGTCAGATACGCAGTATTTT. The genes are TRBV9 and TRBJ2-3; D is unclear. V was cut by 1 base and J by 4 bases, with 13 bases left in between. From germline, CDR1 is SGDLS and CDR2 YYNGEE. CDR3 length equals 15 residues.